This T cell receptor (beta chain) was identified during a study of blood T cells in healthy people across ages. Findings and caveats of the study: Higher diversity and more naive CD4+ cells were features of long-lived donors, compared to aged donors.

Germline loops: CDR1 DFQATT, CDR2 SNEGSKA (reference sequence). V dropped 5 bases and J dropped 13 bases, with 26 bases sitting between them. The length of the CDR3 is 15 residues. The use of a sample-barcoded 5' primer and a J-beta primer mix characterized a second PCR of roughly 6 to 11 cycles. MiXCR, run by TCRdb on the 5' RACE reads, gives a single entry per CDR3 protein. Among hundreds of thousands of distinct CDR3 sequences listed, approximately 25% were seen once. Points on this clonotype: Its antigen is not identified.

These data are also associated with another study on T cells of mothers and their children.

The TCR originated in a boy younger than 18 in good health. The J gene is TRBJ1-4, the V gene TRBV20-1; a weak D match, TRBD1 (5 bases). Sequenced: blood. The CDR3 DNA sequence: TGCAGTGCTGCTTGGACGGCTCCTTTGGGGGGGGGACTGTTTTTT. Its protein is CSAAWTAPLGGGLFF.